One sample yielded the 2 T cell receptor beta chains listed below, sequenced in a study of cytomegalovirus exposure and HLA in healthy donors. Both 60 Vbeta primers and 13 Jbeta primers went into the PCR. Repertoires were generated with immunoSEQ multiplex PCR, while TCRdb's copy carries only in-frame clones and drops some. The table records some 120,000 clones, roughly 9% of them present only once. The specimen sequenced was PBMCs. Receptor source: a man aged 25 to 40 in good health and CMV-seronegative.

V usage is TRBV27 and J usage is TRBJ2-7; D might be TRBD2 (6 bases). The V and J ends lost 4 bases and 2 bases respectively, with 9 bases between them. CDR1 and CDR2 from the germline V gene are MNHEY and SMNVEV (reference sequence). The CDR3 extends over 13 amino acids. The CDR3 nucleotides are TGTGCCAGCAGTTGGGACTCGACCTACGAGCAGTACTTC. This encodes CASSWDSTYEQYF.

The V gene is TRBV28, the J gene TRBJ2-5; 10 positions match TRBD1. The J call is doubtful: the DNA matches TRBJ2-7 better. Germline V gene lookup returns CDR1 MDHEN and CDR2 SYDVKM. The CDR3 length is 15 residues. CDR3 sequence reads: CASTLGQGSSYEQYF. CDR3 nucleotide sequence: TGTGCCAGCACCCTGGGACAGGGGAGTTCCTACGAGCAGTACTTC.